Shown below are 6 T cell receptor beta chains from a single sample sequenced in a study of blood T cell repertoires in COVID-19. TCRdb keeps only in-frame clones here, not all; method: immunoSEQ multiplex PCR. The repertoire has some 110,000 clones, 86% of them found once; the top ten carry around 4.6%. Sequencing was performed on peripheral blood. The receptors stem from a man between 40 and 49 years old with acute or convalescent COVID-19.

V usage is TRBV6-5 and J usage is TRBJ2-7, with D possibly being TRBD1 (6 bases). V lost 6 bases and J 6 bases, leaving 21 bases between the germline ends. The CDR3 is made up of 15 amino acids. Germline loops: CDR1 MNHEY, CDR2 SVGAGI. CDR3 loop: CASRRPGAESGEQYF. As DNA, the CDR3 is TGTGCCAGCAGGAGACCAGGGGCGGAAAGCGGCGAGCAGTACTTC.

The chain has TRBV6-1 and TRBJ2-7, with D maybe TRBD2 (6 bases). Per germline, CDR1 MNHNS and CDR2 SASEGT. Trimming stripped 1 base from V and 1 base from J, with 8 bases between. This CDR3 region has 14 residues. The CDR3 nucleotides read TGTGCCAGCAGTGAAGATGGGGGGTCCTACGAGCAGTACTTC. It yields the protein CASSEDGGSYEQYF.

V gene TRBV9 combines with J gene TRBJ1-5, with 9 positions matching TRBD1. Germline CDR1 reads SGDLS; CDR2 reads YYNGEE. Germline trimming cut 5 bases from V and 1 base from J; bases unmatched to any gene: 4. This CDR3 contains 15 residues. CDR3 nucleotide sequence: TGTGCCAGCAGTCCCGGACAGGGGAGCAATCAGCCCCAGCATTTT. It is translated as CASSPGQGSNQPQHF.

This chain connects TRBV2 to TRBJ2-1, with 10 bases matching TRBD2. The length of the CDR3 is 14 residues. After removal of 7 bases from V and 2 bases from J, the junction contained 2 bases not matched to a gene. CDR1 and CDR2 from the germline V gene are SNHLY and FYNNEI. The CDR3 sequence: CASIGTSAYNEQFF. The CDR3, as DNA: TGTGCCAGCATCGGGACTAGCGCCTACAATGAGCAGTTCTTC.

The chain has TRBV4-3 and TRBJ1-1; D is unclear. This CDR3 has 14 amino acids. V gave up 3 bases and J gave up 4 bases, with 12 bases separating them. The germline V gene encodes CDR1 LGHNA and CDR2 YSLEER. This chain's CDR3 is CASSHSPGGTEAFF. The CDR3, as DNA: TGCGCCAGCAGCCACTCCCCAGGAGGCACTGAAGCTTTCTTT.

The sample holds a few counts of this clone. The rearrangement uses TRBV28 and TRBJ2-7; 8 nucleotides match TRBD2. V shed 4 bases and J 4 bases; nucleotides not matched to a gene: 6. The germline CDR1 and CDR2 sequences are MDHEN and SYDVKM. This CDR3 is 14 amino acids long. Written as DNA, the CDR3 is TGTGCCAGCAGTTCCGGACTAGCCCCTTACGAGCAGTACTTC. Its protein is CASSSGLAPYEQYF.